This TCR beta chain was obtained from a study of blood T cells in healthy people across ages (dated by TCRdb to between 2014 and 2017). Notes on the research overall: In model experiments, template switching captured about one uniquely barcoded TCR beta cDNA molecule for every two T cells. Four age groups were formed from the donors: young (average roughly 16 years), middle-aged (approximately 40), aged (over 55) and long-lived (82). To track age-related changes in TCR beta repertoire diversity, the study relied on deep sequencing normalized with unique cDNA molecular identifiers. To avoid experimental bias, donors of different ages were randomly spread across the sequencing lanes. For two donors (one aged 18 to 30 and one aged 80 or older), the study analyzed two additional independent replicas of 1 million unique cDNA reads from the same blood draw. What the work shows at the level of the full study, not this receptor alone: Estimates of total diversity from one million sequenced T cells were regarded as lower bounds and underestimates. Observed TCR beta diversity correlated strongly with the percentage of naive T cells measured by flow cytometry. Compared with the aged group, the long-lived group had more naive CD4+ T cells, fewer expanded clones and increased TCR diversity, a pattern suggesting age selection. Since profiling was done on bulk unsorted PBMCs, naive and antigen-experienced compartments could not be conclusively compared. Observed TCR beta diversity per million T cells fell roughly linearly with age, and a significant reduction was already apparent by age around 39. Because the CMV infection status of the donors was unknown, age-related changes in expanded clonotypes may potentially have been confounded.

In regard to this clonotype: This clone's antigen is unknown. The sample holds no much larger clone one base away, and base qualities are not on file.

The approximately 39 donors, aged roughly 6 to 95 years, were systemically healthy Caucasian individuals from Russia. Each donor gave about 9.7 milliliters of peripheral blood, drawn into EDTA-treated Vacutainer tubes. PBMCs were isolated by Ficoll-Paque density-gradient centrifugation, with at least 7 million obtained per sample. Total RNA, at least 6 micrograms per sample, was extracted from PBMCs with Trizol reagent. Naive CD45RAhigh/CD27high T cell percentages were measured by flow cytometry on a PBMC aliquot from every donor. Libraries were prepared through 5' RACE. Data came from an Illumina HiSeq 2500. A second PCR of roughly 6 to 11 cycles was run with a J-beta primer mix and a sample-barcoded 5' primer. A unique molecular identifier was introduced onto each TCR beta cDNA molecule by a template-switch 5' adaptor carrying 12 random nucleotides. Each sample yielded at least 2.5 million CDR3-containing paired-end reads. The Mint cDNA synthesis kit, primed by a TRBC-specific oligonucleotide, was used to synthesize first-strand cDNA from all RNA. Following uracil-DNA glycosylase treatment, a first 18-cycle PCR with universal primers M1SS and BC2_uni_R was performed on all cDNA. As for the original processing: For normalization, 1 million high-quality reads, each with a distinct molecular identifier, were randomly selected from each sample. Reads sharing molecular identifiers were discarded rather than binned into consensus sequences. MiTCR, run with a Q25 quality threshold and the strictest error-elimination algorithm, handled CDR3 identification, clonotype clustering and error correction. A nonparametric unseen species model with Euler transformation was used to estimate lower-bound total TCR beta diversity. TCRdb passed the public sequencing reads through fastp at Q25 and MiXCR, retaining productive beta sequences. Rows merge per CDR3 protein into single entries with the most common DNA and genes. The V and J calls and clone size come from TCRdb's table, not from the authors' own analysis. For this sample there are under 800,000 distinct CDR3 sequences; around 21% appear just once. In total, the top ten clones hold roughly 3.6% of the sample.

Measured from the cysteine to the phenylalanine, the CDR3 is 13 residues long. Only the CDR3 region is kept as DNA, spanning 39 bases read in frame from base 1. The CDR1 and CDR2 encoded by the germline V gene are ENHRY and SYGVKD. A distance of 10 bases separates the germline ends of V and J, which lose 3 bases and 6 bases respectively. The sample was blood. This TCR was recovered from a man between 70 and 80 years old in good health. In this chain, TRBV10-3 is recombined with TRBJ2-3, with the D call tentatively TRBD1 or TRBD2, each fitting 5 bases. The DNA sequence is as follows: TGTGCCATCAGTGAAGGGACCCCTGATACGCAGTATTTT. This yields the protein CAISEGTPDTQYF.